The clone carrying this T cell receptor beta chain was recorded once. TCRdb's table, derived via immunoSEQ multiplex PCR, lists solely in-frame clones and lacks some. The data show almost 55,000 clones, less than 95% seen once. Germline-derived CDR1 and CDR2 are SGHTA and FQGNSA. The CDR3 runs 10 residues. Trimming stripped 11 bases from V and 5 bases from J, with 10 bases between. The data originate from a study of technical replicates of blood from a few donors. The chain links TRBV7-2 to TRBJ2-7, with a weak D call TRBD2 (5 bases). The receptor was derived from a human donor in good health. Sequencing was done on a sample of T cells isolated from PBMCs. CDR3 coding DNA: TGTGCCGACCGGGGAGACGAGCAGTACTTC. Its protein product is CADRGDEQYF.